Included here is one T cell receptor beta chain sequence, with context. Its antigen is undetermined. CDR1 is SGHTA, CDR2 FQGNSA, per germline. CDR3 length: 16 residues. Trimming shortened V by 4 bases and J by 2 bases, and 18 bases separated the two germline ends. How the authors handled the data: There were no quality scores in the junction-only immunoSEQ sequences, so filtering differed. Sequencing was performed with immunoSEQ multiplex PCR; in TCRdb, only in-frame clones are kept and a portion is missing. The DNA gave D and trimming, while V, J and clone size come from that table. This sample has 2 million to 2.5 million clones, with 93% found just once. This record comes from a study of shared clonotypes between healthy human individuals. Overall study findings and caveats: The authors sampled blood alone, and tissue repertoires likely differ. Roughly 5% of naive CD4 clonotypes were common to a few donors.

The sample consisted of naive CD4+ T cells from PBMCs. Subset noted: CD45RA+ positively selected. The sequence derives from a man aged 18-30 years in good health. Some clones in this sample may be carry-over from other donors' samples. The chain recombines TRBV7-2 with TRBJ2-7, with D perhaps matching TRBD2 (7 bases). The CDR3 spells CASSSDGGGGAYEQYF. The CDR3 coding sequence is TGTGCCAGCAGCTCGGACGGGGGAGGGGGTGCCTACGAGCAGTACTTC.